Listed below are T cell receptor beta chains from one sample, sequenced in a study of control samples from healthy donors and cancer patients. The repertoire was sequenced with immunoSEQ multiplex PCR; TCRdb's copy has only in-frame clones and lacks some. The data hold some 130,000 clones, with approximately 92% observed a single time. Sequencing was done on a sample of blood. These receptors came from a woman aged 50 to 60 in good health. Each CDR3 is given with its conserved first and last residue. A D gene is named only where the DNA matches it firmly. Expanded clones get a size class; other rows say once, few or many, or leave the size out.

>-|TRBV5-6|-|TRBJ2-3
TGTGCCAGCAGCTTCCAAGATACGCAGTATTTT
CASSFQDTQYF
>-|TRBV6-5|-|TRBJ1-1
TGTGCCATCGGGGAGGTGAACACTGAAGCTTTCTTT
CAIGEVNTEAFF
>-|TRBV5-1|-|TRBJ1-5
TGCGCCAGCAGCTTAGTAGGGGGCAATCAGCCCCAGCATTTT
CASSLVGGNQPQHF
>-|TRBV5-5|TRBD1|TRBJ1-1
TGTGCCAGCAGCTTGGAGGGACAGGGGGACACTGAAGCTTTCTTT
CASSLEGQGDTEAFF
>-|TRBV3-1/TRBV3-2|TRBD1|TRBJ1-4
TGTGCCAGCAGCCAAGCCGGGACAGGGGGCAGTGAAAAACTGTTTTTT
CASSQAGTGGSEKLFF
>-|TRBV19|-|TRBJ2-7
TGTGCCAGTAGTACCCCGGGACACACCTACGAGCAGTACTTC
CASSTPGHTYEQYF
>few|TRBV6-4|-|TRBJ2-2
TGTGCCAGCAGTGACTCGGCGGGATCGGAGGAGCTGTTTTTT
CASSDSAGSEELFF
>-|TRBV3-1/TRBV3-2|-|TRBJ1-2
TGTGCCAGCAGCTACTCCTATGGCTACACCTTC
CASSYSYGYTF
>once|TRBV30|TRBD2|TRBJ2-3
TGTGCCTGGAGTAAACTAGCGGGTGGAGATACGCAGTATTTT
CAWSKLAGGDTQYF
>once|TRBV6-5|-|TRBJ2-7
TGTGCCGGCAGTTCGGGACCCCTGAGCTCCTACGAGCAGTACTTC
CAGSSGPLSSYEQYF
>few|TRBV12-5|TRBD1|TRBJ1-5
TGTGCTAGTGGGATTACAGGGGGCGAACAGCCCCAGCATTTT
CASGITGGEQPQHF
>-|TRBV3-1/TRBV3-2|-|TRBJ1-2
TGTGCCAGCAGCCAAGAAGGCCTTTACCAGAACGGCTACACCTTC
CASSQEGLYQNGYTF
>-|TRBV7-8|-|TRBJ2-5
TGTGCCAGCAGCTTAGGACGGTACCAAGAGACCCAGTACTTC
CASSLGRYQETQYF
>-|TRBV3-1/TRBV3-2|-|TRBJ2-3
TGTGCCAGCAGCCAAGAAAGAAGTTCGGATATCACAGATACGCAGTATTTT
CASSQERSSDITDTQYF
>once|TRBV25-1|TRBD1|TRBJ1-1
TGTGCCAGCAGTGAAGACAGGGCAGGTATAGGCACTGAAGCTTTCTTT
CASSEDRAGIGTEAFF
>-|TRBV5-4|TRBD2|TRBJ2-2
TGTGCCAGCAGCTTGCGGGGGGGGACCGGGGAGCTGTTTTTT
CASSLRGGTGELFF
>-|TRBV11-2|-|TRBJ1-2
TGTGCCAGCAGCTTCACCACAGGGAAGGGCTACACCTTC
CASSFTTGKGYTF
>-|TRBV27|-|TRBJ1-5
TGTGCCAGCAGTTTATACCAGGGCAATCAGCCCCAGCATTTT
CASSLYQGNQPQHF
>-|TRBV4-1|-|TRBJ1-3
TGCGCCAGCAGCCAACGTTGGGGCAGGGAGGACACCATATATTTT
CASSQRWGREDTIYF
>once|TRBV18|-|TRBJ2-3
TGTGCCAGCTCACCACGAGCGATCGGGGTAGGCACAGATACGCAGTATTTT
CASSPRAIGVGTDTQYF
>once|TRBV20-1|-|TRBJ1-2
TGCAGTGCTAATAGAGGGGACCTCTACACCTTC
CSANRGDLYTF
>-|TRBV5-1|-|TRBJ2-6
TGCGCCAGCAGCTGGGAGGGGGCTGGGGCCAACGTCCTGACTTTC
CASSWEGAGANVLTF
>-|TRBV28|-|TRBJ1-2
TGTGCCAGCAGTGCCGGGTCTTTTTTGTTTGGCTACACCTTC
CASSAGSFLFGYTF
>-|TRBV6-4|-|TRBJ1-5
TGTGCCAGCAGTGTTCTTAGGAATCAGCCCCAGCATTTT
CASSVLRNQPQHF
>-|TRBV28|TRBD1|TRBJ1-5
TGTGCCAGCAGAGCAGGGGGCCAGCCCCAGCATTTT
CASRAGGQPQHF
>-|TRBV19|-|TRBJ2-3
TGTGCCAGTAGTATGGCGGGGGCCCGTAGCACAGATACGCAGTATTTT
CASSMAGARSTDTQYF